The clone carrying this TCR beta chain was observed at least ten times. What it recognizes is unknown. Construction of TCR beta libraries relied on iRepertoire HTBI primers and on Arm-PCR targeting CDR3 regions. MiXCR, run by TCRdb on the multiplex PCR reads, gives a single entry per CDR3 protein. The table has roughly 610,000 distinct CDR3 sequences, 15% to 20% seen once. This specimen comes from a study of regulatory T cells in long-lasting Graves disease. Whole-study results and caveats: Those with persistent Graves' had less TCR diversity than newly diagnosed patients. When disease was persistent, TRBV28, TRBJ1-2 and TRBJ2-5 were the favored segments. Analysis covered peripheral blood alone, not thyroid tissue.

Time point given: newly diagnosed GD, antithyroid drugs for less than 3 months. Construction of the TCR library relied on RNA isolated from PBMCs. Germline V gene data show CDR1 as SQVTM and CDR2 as ANQGSEA. With V trimmed by 6 bases and J by 0 bases, 12 bases remained unmatched. The CDR3 totals 17 residues. These same data were also listed under a study on T cells in Graves' hyperthyroidism and ophthalmopathy.

The source of this sequence is a man younger than 35 with Graves disease. The J gene is TRBJ2-1, the V gene TRBV29-1, with TRBD1 identical over 9 bases. The input for sequencing was peripheral blood mononuclear cells (PBMCs), taken at new diagnosis, from a patient treated with antithyroid drugs. The CDR3 DNA sequence: TGCAGCGTGGACACAGGGGGCGTAATCAGCTCCTACAATGAGCAGTTCTTC. Its translation is CSVDTGGVISSYNEQFF.